This T cell receptor (beta chain) comes out of a study of T-cell reconstitution after alpha-beta-depleted transplantation in children. Unique molecular identifiers were incorporated during preparation of the TCRbeta library. TCRdb itself ran the PCR reads through MiXCR, one entry per CDR3 protein. The table shows 150,000 to 250,000 distinct CDR3 sequences, with more than 12% occurring only once. Germline CDR1 reads KGHDR; CDR2 reads SFDVKD. Trimming stripped 2 bases from V and 10 bases from J, with 17 bases between. The CDR3 totals 15 residues. The starting material was PBMCs from the stem cell graft donor, obtained from the stem cell graft. This sequence joins TRBV24-1 and TRBJ2-1, with D perhaps matching TRBD1 or TRBD2 (6 bases each). The receptor's source is a human donor who donated a stem cell graft to a child with acute lymphoblastic leukemia. The DNA for the CDR3 is TGTGCCACCAGTGATTCCAGGACGGGGGCTTGGGAGCAGTTCTTC. Amino acid sequence: CATSDSRTGAWEQFF.